This TCR beta chain was sequenced in a study of blood T cell repertoires in COVID-19. Study summary: From the United States, Italy and Spain came samples of acute and convalescent COVID-19. From T cells, B-cell-depleted T cells, or PBMCs came the material, which was cDNA or gDNA.

Original handling: Nucleated cell number was recorded as an estimate derived from reference gene primer amplification. Generated by immunoSEQ multiplex PCR, the TCRdb table keeps only in-frame clones and is missing some. That table supplies the V and J calls and clone size; D and trimming were determined from the DNA. The sample consists of about 230,000 clones, around 83% of them appearing once. Trimming at V came to 3 bases and at J to 0 bases, leaving 8 bases not matched to a gene. CDR1 LNHDA and CDR2 SQIVND come from the germline V gene (reference sequence). The CDR3 loop spans 18 amino acids. Sequencing was done on a sample of peripheral blood. V and J are TRBV19 and TRBJ2-2; TRBD1 aligns across 9 bases. The source of this sequence is a woman in her 50s with acute or convalescent COVID-19. This CDR3 reads CASSIPGQGLTNTGELFF. The DNA for the CDR3 is TGTGCCAGTAGTATCCCCGGACAGGGGCTGACGAACACCGGGGAGCTGTTTTTT. The full variable domain, rest sourced from reference TRBV19 and TRBJ2-2, is DGGITQSPKYLFRKEGQNVTLSCEQNLNHDAMYWYRQDPGQGLRLIYYSQIVNDFQKGDIAEGYSVSREKKESFPLTVTSAQKNPTAFYLCASSIPGQGLTNTGELFFGEGSRLTVL.